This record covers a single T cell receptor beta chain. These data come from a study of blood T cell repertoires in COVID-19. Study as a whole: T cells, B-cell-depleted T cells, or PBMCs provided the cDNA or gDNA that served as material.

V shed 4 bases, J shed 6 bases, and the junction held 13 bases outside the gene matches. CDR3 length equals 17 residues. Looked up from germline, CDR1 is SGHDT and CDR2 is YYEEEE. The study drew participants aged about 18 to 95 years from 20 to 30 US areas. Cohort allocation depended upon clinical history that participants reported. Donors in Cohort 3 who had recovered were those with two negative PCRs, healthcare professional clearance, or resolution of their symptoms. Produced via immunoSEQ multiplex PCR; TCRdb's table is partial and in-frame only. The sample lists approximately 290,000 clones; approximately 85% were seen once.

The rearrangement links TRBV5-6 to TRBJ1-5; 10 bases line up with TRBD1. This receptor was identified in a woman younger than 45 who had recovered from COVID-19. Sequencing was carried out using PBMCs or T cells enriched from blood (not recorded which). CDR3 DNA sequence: TGTGCCAGCAGCAAGACAGGGGGCGCACGTGGGGGTCAGCCCCAGCATTTT. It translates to CASSKTGGARGGQPQHF.